One and the same sample provided the 20 T cell receptor beta chains below, sequenced in a study of blood T cell repertoires in COVID-19. Some clones are missing from TCRdb's copy, which holds only in-frame ones; the method was immunoSEQ multiplex PCR. In the table there are more than 150,000 clones, roughly four fifths of which are singletons. Sequenced: peripheral blood. The origin of the receptors is a man aged 50 to 60 who had recovered from COVID-19.

The chain recombines TRBV10-3 with TRBJ2-7, with 7 bases aligning to TRBD1. The CDR3 contains 15 residues. CDR1 and CDR2 (germline): ENHRY, SYGVKD. Trimming cost V 0 bases and J 7 bases; bases outside gene matches: 9. The DNA for the CDR3 is TGTGCCATCAGTGAGTCGGTAGGGGGCCCTGAGGAGCAGTACTTC. Its protein is CAISESVGGPEEQYF.

The chain is built from TRBV27 and TRBJ1-6; 7 nucleotides align to TRBD1. Looked up from germline, CDR1 is MNHEY and CDR2 is SMNVEV (reference sequence). The CDR3 has 15 amino acids. Trimming took 6 bases from V and 4 from J; bases not matched to a gene: 6. The CDR3 sequence is CASSYRDSYNSPLHF. In DNA, the CDR3 is TGTGCCAGCAGCTACAGGGACAGTTATAATTCACCCCTCCACTTT.

The gene calls are TRBV10-1 and TRBJ2-3, with TRBD2 matching 12 bases. V trimming: 10 bases; J trimming: 3 bases; junction bases outside the gene matches: 2. The CDR3 extends over 13 amino acids. Germline values: CDR1 WNHNN, CDR2 SYGVQD (reference sequence). The CDR3 nucleotides are TGCGCCACCGGGACTAGCGGGACAGATACGCAGTATTTT. This translates into CATGTSGTDTQYF.

CDR3 in amino acids: CASTARTGNGELFF. The CDR3 region has the DNA TGTGCCAGCACGGCACGAACGGGAAACGGGGAGCTGTTTTTT. The V gene is TRBV2, the J gene TRBJ2-2; D may be TRBD2 (5 bases). The germline CDR1 and CDR2 sequences are SNHLY and FYNNEI. The germline V and J ends were trimmed by 7 bases and 7 bases, with 16 bases remaining between them. The CDR3 runs 14 residues.

V and J are TRBV6-5 and TRBJ2-1, with D tentatively TRBD1 (6 bases). CDR1 and CDR2 (germline): MNHEY, SVGAGI. Trimming cost V 6 bases and J 3 bases, with 12 bases left between them. CDR3 length: 14 amino acids. The CDR3 DNA sequence: TGTGCCAGCAGGGGGAACAGGGTCTACAATGAGCAGTTCTTC. Encoded protein: CASRGNRVYNEQFF.

The chain joins TRBV6-5 to TRBJ1-3; TRBD1 matches 9 bases. The CDR3 sequence is 15 residues long. Germline assignment: CDR1 MNHEY and CDR2 SVGAGI. The V and J ends lost 10 bases and 4 bases, in that order; junction bases with no gene match: 11. For the CDR3, the DNA is TGTGCCACCAAAGGGGACAGGGCCAAGGGAAACACCATATATTTT. Protein sequence: CATKGDRAKGNTIYF.

This clone was seen a few times. The chain carries TRBV18 and TRBJ2-7; 10 bases are shared with TRBD2. Germline-derived CDR1 and CDR2 are KGHSH and LQKENI. The CDR3 has 14 residues. V trimming: 4 bases; J trimming: 3 bases; junction bases outside the gene matches: 3. DNA for the CDR3: TGTGCCAGCTCACTTAAGCGGGAGGGCTACGAGCAGTACTTC. It codes for CASSLKREGYEQYF.

This chain uses TRBV20-1 with TRBJ1-5, with D tentatively TRBD1 (5 bases). The ends were cut back, 3 bases at V and 1 base at J, with 16 bases in the middle. The CDR3 totals 16 residues. The germline V gene encodes CDR1 DFQATT and CDR2 SNEGSKA (reference sequence). The CDR3, as DNA: TGCAGTGCTAGTGTATCGGGGGGTCCGAGCAATCAGCCCCAGCATTTT. It translates to CSASVSGGPSNQPQHF.

V is TRBV9 and J is TRBJ2-1; 10 bases map to TRBD2. CDR3 size: 14 residues. The germline V gene encodes CDR1 SGDLS and CDR2 YYNGEE. J lost 9 bases, V lost 3 bases, and 6 bases had no gene match. The CDR3 sequence is CASSDLAGVGEQFF. In DNA, the CDR3 is TGTGCCAGCAGCGACCTAGCGGGAGTGGGTGAGCAGTTCTTC.

J is TRBJ2-3 and V is TRBV5-1; D may be TRBD2 (6 bases). V shed 0 bases and J shed 3 bases, with 11 bases lying between them. The germline gives CDR1 SGHRS, CDR2 YFSETQ. CDR3 length: 15 residues. Here the CDR3 reads CASSLEGRPTDTQYF. Here the CDR3 DNA reads TGCGCCAGCAGCTTGGAAGGGAGGCCGACAGATACGCAGTATTTT.

This clone was observed once. The CDR3 sequence is CASSLLLAGGPGEQFF. The CDR3 DNA follows: TGTGCCAGCAGCTTGCTCTTAGCGGGAGGGCCGGGTGAGCAGTTCTTC. The V call is TRBV5-4, the J call TRBJ2-1; 11 nucleotides line up with TRBD2. The V gene's germline CDR1 is SGHNT and CDR2 YYREEE (reference sequence). With 1 base clipped from V and 9 bases from J, the junction kept 9 bases outside the gene matches. This CDR3 has 16 amino acids.

This chain links TRBV27 with TRBJ2-1; D ambiguous. The CDR3 loop spans 16 amino acids. Trimming shortened V by 4 bases and J by 5 bases, and 18 bases separated the two germline ends. Germline V lookup: CDR1 MNHEY, CDR2 SMNVEV (reference sequence). CDR3 residues: CASSSNLYQLNNEQFF. CDR3 nucleotide sequence: TGTGCCAGCAGTTCTAACCTGTACCAATTGAACAATGAGCAGTTCTTC.

This clone was seen only once. The chain uses TRBV27 and TRBJ1-5; the D gene is possibly TRBD1 (6 bases). Germline V lookup: CDR1 MNHEY, CDR2 SMNVEV (reference sequence). This CDR3 comprises 17 residues. Trimming removed 5 bases at V and 3 bases at J, with 20 bases between. This chain's CDR3 is CASSRGGGTAFNQPQHF. The CDR3 DNA reads as TGTGCCAGCAGTAGGGGGGGAGGGACCGCGTTCAATCAGCCCCAGCATTTT.

V gene TRBV6-5 combines with J gene TRBJ1-2; D is undetermined. This CDR3 comprises 15 residues. Trimming cost V 0 bases and J 4 bases, with 12 bases left between them. Germline V gene data show CDR1 as MNHEY and CDR2 as SVGAGI. The CDR3 DNA reads as TGTGCCAGCAGTTACTCGGGCTCAGGAACCTATGGCTACACCTTC. The encoded protein is CASSYSGSGTYGYTF.

The rearrangement joins TRBV7-2 to TRBJ2-1; TRBD2 matches at 10 bases. Germline V gene lookup returns CDR1 SGHTA and CDR2 FQGNSA. The trim removed 5 bases at V and 9 bases at J, leaving 16 bases unmatched. This CDR3 has 17 amino acids. The CDR3 coding sequence is TGTGCCAGCAGCCCTCTCCTTCTAGCGGGAGTCAAGCCTGAGCAGTTCTTC. This translates into CASSPLLLAGVKPEQFF.

The rearrangement links TRBV11-3 to TRBJ2-3, with D possibly being TRBD2 (6 bases). The CDR3 sequence is 15 residues long. The germline V and J ends were trimmed by 3 bases and 4 bases, with 14 bases remaining between them. Germline loops: CDR1 SGHNT, CDR2 YENEEA. The CDR3 sequence is CASSLAGSSADTQYF. The CDR3 coding sequence is TGTGCCAGCAGCTTGGCCGGGAGTTCCGCAGATACGCAGTATTTT.

The chain has TRBV5-1 and TRBJ1-6, with D possibly being TRBD1 (6 bases). Trimming removed 2 bases at V and 6 bases at J, with 12 bases between. The CDR3 sequence is 15 residues long. Germline V gene lookup returns CDR1 SGHRS and CDR2 YFSETQ. The CDR3: CASSFRGQSNSPLHF. The CDR3, as DNA: TGCGCCAGCAGCTTTCGAGGACAGAGTAATTCACCCCTCCACTTT.

This clone is a singleton in its sample. The chain has TRBV18 and TRBJ2-2; D possibly corresponds to TRBD1 (6 bases). CDR3 length: 15 amino acids. V was cut by 2 bases and J by 5 bases, with 12 bases left in between. CDR1 is KGHSH and CDR2 is LQKENI in the germline V gene. The CDR3 reads CASSPYRDRTGELFF. As DNA, the CDR3 is TGTGCCAGCTCACCATACAGGGACCGGACCGGGGAGCTGTTTTTT.

V usage is TRBV19 and J usage is TRBJ2-5; D possibly corresponds to TRBD2 (5 bases). The CDR3 runs 16 residues. The germline V gene encodes CDR1 LNHDA and CDR2 SQIVND (reference sequence). With 1 base removed from V and 5 bases from J, the gap between germline ends came to 17 bases. CDR3 coding DNA: TGTGCCAGTAGTATAGGACTCCAGACTACCGGGGAGACCCAGTACTTC. Encoded protein: CASSIGLQTTGETQYF.

The chain links TRBV7-9 to TRBJ2-3; D gene ambiguous. With 1 base removed from V and 0 bases from J, the gap between germline ends came to 5 bases. CDR3 length: 14 amino acids. Germline assignment: CDR1 SEHNR and CDR2 FQNEAQ (reference sequence). CDR3 protein: CASSLVESTDTQYF. The DNA for the CDR3 is TGTGCCAGCAGCTTAGTGGAGAGCACAGATACGCAGTATTTT.